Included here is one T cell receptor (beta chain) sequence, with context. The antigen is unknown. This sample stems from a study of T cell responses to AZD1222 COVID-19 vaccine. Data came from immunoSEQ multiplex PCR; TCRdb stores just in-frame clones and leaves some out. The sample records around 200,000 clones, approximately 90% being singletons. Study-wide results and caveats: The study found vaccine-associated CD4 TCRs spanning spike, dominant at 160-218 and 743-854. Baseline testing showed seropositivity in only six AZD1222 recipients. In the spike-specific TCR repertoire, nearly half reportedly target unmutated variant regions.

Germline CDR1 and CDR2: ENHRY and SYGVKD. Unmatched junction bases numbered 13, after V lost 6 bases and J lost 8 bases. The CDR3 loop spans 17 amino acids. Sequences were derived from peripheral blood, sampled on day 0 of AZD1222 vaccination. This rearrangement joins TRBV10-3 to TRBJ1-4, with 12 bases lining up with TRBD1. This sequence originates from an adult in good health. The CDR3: CAISDGGQGAFKEKLFF. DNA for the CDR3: TGTGCCATCAGCGATGGGGGACAGGGGGCGTTTAAAGAAAAACTGTTTTTT.